The T cell receptor beta chain described here comes from a study of blood T cells in healthy people across ages (dated by TCRdb to 2014 to 2015). For the wider study: In model experiments, template switching captured about one uniquely barcoded TCR beta cDNA molecule for every two T cells. Four age groups were formed from the donors: young (average approximately 17 years), middle-aged (approximately 41), aged (approximately 60) and long-lived (82). Using deep sequencing normalized with unique cDNA molecular identifiers, the study measured how TCR beta repertoire diversity changes with age. Two additional independent replicas of 1 million unique cDNA reads from the same blood draw were analyzed for two donors (one aged 18 to 30 and one aged 80 or older). Results and caveats for the whole study, not just this receptor: Compared with the aged group, the long-lived group had more naive CD4+ T cells, fewer expanded clones and increased TCR diversity, suggesting age selection. Observed TCR beta diversity per million T cells fell roughly linearly with age, and a significant reduction was already apparent by age roughly 40. There was a strong correlation between observed TCR beta diversity and the percentage of naive T cells measured by flow cytometry. Total diversity estimates from one million sequenced T cells were considered lower bounds and underestimates. Since profiling was done on bulk unsorted PBMCs, naive and antigen-experienced compartments could not be conclusively compared. Because donor CMV infection status was unknown, age-related changes in expanded clonotypes were potentially confounded.

The germline V gene (reference sequence) specifies SEHNR as CDR1 and FQNEAQ as CDR2. Spanning cysteine to phenylalanine, the CDR3 consists of 15 amino acids. This entry keeps only the CDR3 DNA: 45 bases, framed from base 1. Relative to germline, V is missing 11 bases and J is missing 4 bases, with 10 bases of the junction outside any gene match. Comments on this clonotype: Which antigen it targets is not known. There are no base qualities to consult, and no much larger clone falls within one base.

The roughly 39 donors, aged roughly 6 to 95 years, were systemically healthy Caucasian individuals from Russia. Approximately 11 milliliters of peripheral blood were drawn from each donor into EDTA-treated Vacutainer tubes. Ficoll-Paque density-gradient centrifugation was used to isolate PBMCs, with at least 6 million per sample. Trizol reagent was used to extract total RNA from the PBMCs, yielding at least 6 micrograms per sample. For every donor, flow cytometry on a PBMC aliquot measured the percentage of naive CD45RAhigh/CD27high T cells. The protocol used for the library was 5' RACE. TCRdb shows the sequencer as Illumina HiSeq 2500. A second roughly 6 to 11 cycle PCR used a sample-barcoded 5' primer and a J-beta primer mix. A unique molecular identifier was introduced onto each TCR beta cDNA molecule by a template-switch 5' adaptor carrying 12 random nucleotides. Each sample yielded at least 3 million CDR3-containing paired-end reads. First-strand cDNA was synthesized from all RNA with the Mint cDNA synthesis kit, primed by a TRBC-specific oligonucleotide. All cDNA was treated with uracil-DNA glycosylase and then went through a first 18-cycle PCR with the universal primers M1SS and BC2_uni_R. Concerning the study's data processing: Normalization of each sample was performed by random selection of 1 million high-quality reads, each carrying a distinct molecular identifier. Instead of being binned into consensus sequences, reads that shared molecular identifiers were thrown out. MiTCR, set to a Q25 quality threshold and the strictest error-elimination algorithm, was used for CDR3 identification, clonotype clustering and error correction. A nonparametric unseen species model using Euler transformation provided a lower-bound estimate of total TCR beta diversity. TCRdb took the public reads, trimmed them with fastp at Q25, ran MiXCR for clone calling and kept in-frame beta chains. Records with the same CDR3 protein are collapsed into one entry carrying the most frequent genes and DNA. The V and J calls follow TCRdb's processing rather than the paper's. Across this sample there are about 930,000 distinct CDR3 sequences, with roughly 28% seen only once. The ten largest account for around 9.6% of the sample.

The same sample was also studied in work on T cells of mothers and their children. As noted in the second study: Nine systemically healthy Caucasian individuals served as donors, namely three mothers together with their six children. cDNA synthesis used all of the extracted RNA, with around 1.4 ug of RNA in each 15 ul reaction. In the second PCR, sample barcodes and 2-4 random nucleotides were introduced via the M1S primer. Each mother yielded over 9 million TCR beta CDR3 reads and each child 2.5 million to 3.5 million reads. TCR recombination output is similarly shaped by thymic selection in related and unrelated pairs, with a minor effect exerted by inherited differences. Normalized repertoire overlap in related mother-child pairs was always slightly higher than in unrelated mother-child pairs, but the difference was never significant. No persistent microchimeric T cell clones were detected, at a sensitivity of approximately 100 clones per million clonotypes. Deep NGS was used in the study to compare the TCR beta repertoires of mothers and children and to look for features that separate related mother-child pairs from unrelated individuals. On average, the children were about 10 +/- 4 years old, while the mothers were approximately 40 +/- 4 years old. After adapters were ligated using NEBNext reagents, the libraries underwent 100+100 nt paired-end sequencing on an Illumina HiSeq 2000. To prevent cross-contamination, the mother and child libraries were prepared one month apart and sequenced in separate runs. Each donor had between roughly 450,000 and 2,100,000 distinct TCR beta clonotypes identified. Naive TCR beta clonotypes were estimated from low-frequency clonotypes matched to each donor's FACS-determined naive share, without sorting.

This receptor was obtained from a woman aged 35 to 49 in good health. The sequenced sample was blood. This chain joins TRBV7-9 to TRBJ1-6, with TRBD1 matching 8 junction bases. The CDR3: CAGQDRDSYNSPLHF. The bases read TGTGCCGGTCAGGACAGGGATTCGTATAATTCACCCCTCCACTTT.